This TCR beta chain was profiled in a study of cytomegalovirus exposure and HLA in healthy donors. Regarding the study as a whole: In a later analysis, V- and J-gene trimming of beta chains associated with a DCLRE1C missense variant, replicated independently. In all likelihood, a cluster of highly shared sequence variants was a sequencing artifact.

Whereas donors were nominally healthy upon sampling, unrecorded immune exposures were probable. Use of 60 Vbeta and 13 Jbeta primers characterized the PCR. Some clones are missing from TCRdb's copy, which holds only in-frame ones; the method was immunoSEQ multiplex PCR. The table shows 150,000 to 200,000 clones, with approximately 9.5% occurring only once. J was trimmed by 1 base and V by 7 bases; bases with no gene match: 11. From germline, CDR1 is SGHRS and CDR2 YFSETQ. This CDR3 is 17 amino acids long. About this clone: Its antigen is still unknown.

The gene calls are TRBV5-1 and TRBJ2-6; 7 bases line up with TRBD2. Sequencing was carried out using PBMCs. The source is a woman younger than 45 in good health and CMV-seropositive. CDR3 DNA: TGCGCCAGCTCAAGGTGGGAGGGCCAGTCTGGGGCCAACGTCCTGACTTTC. It translates to CASSRWEGQSGANVLTF. The whole variable domain, remainder taken from reference TRBV5-1 and TRBJ2-6, is KAGVTQTPRYLIKTRGQQVTLSCSPISGHRSVSWYQQTPGQGLQFLFEYFSETQRNKGNFPGRFSGRQFSNSRSEMNVSTLELGDSALYLCASSRWEGQSGANVLTFGAGSRLTVL.